The 4 T cell receptor beta chains below come from one sample, sequenced in a study of control samples from healthy donors and cancer patients. Assay used: immunoSEQ multiplex PCR; TCRdb lists only in-frame clones, some missing. Seen here are tens of thousands of clones, roughly 91% observed once, and the top ten hold more than 10%. What was sequenced was PBMCs. The receptors derive from a man over 45 with lung cancer.

The rearrangement links TRBV5-4 to TRBJ2-1, with TRBD2 matching over 8 bases. CDR1 and CDR2 (germline): SGHNT, YYREEE (reference sequence). Unmatched junction bases numbered 12, after V lost 7 bases and J lost 6 bases. CDR3 length equals 15 residues. CDR3 nucleotides: TGTGCCAGCGCGCCACGAGGGGGACTAGTCAATGAGCAGTTCTTC. Its translation is CASAPRGGLVNEQFF.

In the case of this clone: The junction departs from germline at one end; a sequencing error may be responsible. The chain combines TRBV25-1 with TRBJ2-5; 8 nucleotides align to TRBD1. Germline CDR1 reads MGHDK; CDR2 reads SYGVNS. This CDR3 has 15 amino acids. CDR3 DNA sequence: TGTACCAGCAGTCCCAATAGACAGGGGATAGAGACCCAGTACTTC. This gives the protein CTSSPNRQGIETQYF.

The chain has TRBV6-6 and TRBJ2-7, with D uncertain. This CDR3 has 11 amino acids. V was trimmed by 4 bases and J by 5 bases, leaving 6 bases between them. Per germline, CDR1 MNHNY and CDR2 SVGAGI (reference sequence). This CDR3 is CASSFTNEQYF. In DNA form, the CDR3 reads TGTGCCAGCAGTTTTACCAACGAGCAGTACTTC.

The J gene is TRBJ2-1, the V gene TRBV7-3; TRBD2 is a possible D gene (5 bases). The germline V gene encodes CDR1 SGHTA and CDR2 FQGTGA. This CDR3 is 15 amino acids long. Deletions cut 5 bases from V and 0 bases from J, with 11 bases between. CDR3 nucleotide sequence: TGTGCCAGCAGCCACGGACTGGTCTCCTACAATGAGCAGTTCTTC. Translating it yields CASSHGLVSYNEQFF.